These T cell receptor beta chains were read from a single sample in a study of spatial heterogeneity in lung cancer. TCRdb ran MiXCR on the 5' RACE reads and lists one entry per CDR3 protein. Found here are 20,000 to 25,000 distinct CDR3 sequences, 4.6% of them singletons; the top ten hold 6.5% to 9%. Sequences were derived from PBMCs, sampled at surgery. The receptor set was obtained from a male donor with early-stage non-small cell lung cancer. CDR3s include the opening cysteine and the closing phenylalanine or tryptophan. Each record gives: V gene, clone size, D gene, J gene, CDR3 protein, CDR3 DNA. D genes are given only for firm matches. The size of a clone is reported for some rows only, either as once, few or many, or as a class for expanded clones.

V gene: TRBV7-9; clone size: many; D gene: .; J gene: TRBJ2-7; CDR3 protein: CASSLALGFFYEQYF; CDR3 DNA: TGTGCCAGCAGCTTAGCGCTTGGATTTTTCTACGAGCAGTACTTC
V gene: TRBV7-2; clone size: .; D gene: .; J gene: TRBJ1-1; CDR3 protein: CASSALQGTEAFF; CDR3 DNA: TGTGCCAGCAGCGCTCTTCAGGGGACTGAAGCTTTCTTT
V gene: TRBV7-8; clone size: .; D gene: .; J gene: TRBJ2-6; CDR3 protein: CASSLDLSSGANVLTF; CDR3 DNA: TGTGCCAGCAGCTTAGACTTGTCCTCTGGGGCCAACGTCCTGACTTTC
V gene: TRBV28; clone size: many; D gene: .; J gene: TRBJ2-1; CDR3 protein: CASRGGHVSGQFF; CDR3 DNA: TGTGCCAGCAGGGGCGGCCATGTTAGCGGGCAGTTCTTC
V gene: TRBV20-1; clone size: medium-sized; D gene: .; J gene: TRBJ2-5; CDR3 protein: CSARDPAVAWETQYF; CDR3 DNA: TGCAGTGCTAGAGATCCCGCGGTCGCCTGGGAGACCCAGTACTTC
V gene: TRBV7-8; clone size: many; D gene: .; J gene: TRBJ2-2; CDR3 protein: CASSARGITGELFF; CDR3 DNA: TGTGCCAGCAGCGCCCGCGGGATTACCGGGGAGCTGTTTTTT
V gene: TRBV5-1; clone size: medium-sized; D gene: .; J gene: TRBJ1-2; CDR3 protein: CASSLDANYGYTF; CDR3 DNA: TGCGCCAGCAGCTTGGACGCGAACTATGGCTACACCTTC
V gene: TRBV7-8; clone size: .; D gene: .; J gene: TRBJ2-5; CDR3 protein: CASGLRETQYF; CDR3 DNA: TGTGCCAGCGGCCTCCGGGAGACCCAGTACTTC
V gene: TRBV20-1; clone size: many; D gene: TRBD2; J gene: TRBJ2-1; CDR3 protein: CSADKRGGVNEQFF; CDR3 DNA: TGCAGTGCAGACAAGCGGGGGGGCGTCAATGAGCAGTTCTTC
V gene: TRBV18; clone size: many; D gene: .; J gene: TRBJ2-5; CDR3 protein: CASSPPGTQETQYF; CDR3 DNA: TGTGCCAGCTCACCGCCCGGTACTCAAGAGACCCAGTACTTC
V gene: TRBV21-1; clone size: .; D gene: .; J gene: TRBJ2-4; CDR3 protein: CASSKGQATLAKNIQYF; CDR3 DNA: TGTGCCAGCAGCAAGGGACAGGCAACATTAGCCAAAAACATTCAGTACTTC